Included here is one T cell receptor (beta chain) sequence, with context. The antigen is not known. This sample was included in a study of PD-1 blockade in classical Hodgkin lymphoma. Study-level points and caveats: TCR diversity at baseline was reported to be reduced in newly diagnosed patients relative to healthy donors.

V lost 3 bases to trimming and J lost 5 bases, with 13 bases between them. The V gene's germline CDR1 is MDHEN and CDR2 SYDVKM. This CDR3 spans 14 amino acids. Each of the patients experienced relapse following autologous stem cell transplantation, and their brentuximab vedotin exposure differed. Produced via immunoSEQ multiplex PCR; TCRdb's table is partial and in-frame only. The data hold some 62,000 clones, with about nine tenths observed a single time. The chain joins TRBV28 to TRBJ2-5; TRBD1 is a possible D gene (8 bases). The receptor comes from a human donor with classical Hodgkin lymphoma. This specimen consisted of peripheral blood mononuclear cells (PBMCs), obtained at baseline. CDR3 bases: TGTGCCAGCAGTTTCGACAGGGGAGGGGAGACCCAGTACTTC. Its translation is CASSFDRGGETQYF.